This T cell receptor beta chain appears in the sequencing data of a study of early T cells in non-severe SARS-CoV-2 infection. V was pared by 5 bases and J by 7 bases, with 5 bases of the junction left unmatched. This CDR3 contains 14 residues. Germline CDR1 SGHVS, CDR2 FNYEAQ. There are a few counts of this clonotype. Via MiXCR, TCRdb re-called the 5' RACE reads, giving one row per CDR3 protein. Counted here are roughly 80,000 distinct CDR3 sequences, approximately 11% occurring once; the ten biggest clones make up approximately 12%. The TCR comes from an adult who was a healthcare worker with PCR-confirmed SARS-CoV-2 infection or an uninfected control (not recorded which). The chain is built from TRBV7-6 and TRBJ1-4, with 9 bases identical to TRBD1. The sequenced sample was whole blood, obtained at baseline. CDR3: CASSQNRGPEKLFF. CDR3 sequence (DNA): TGTGCCAGCAGCCAGAACAGGGGGCCTGAAAAACTGTTTTTT. The full variable domain, its missing parts supplied by reference TRBV7-6 and TRBJ1-4, is GAGVSQSPRYKVTKRGQDVALRCDPISGHVSLYWYRQALGQGPEFLTYFNYEAQQDKSGLPNDRFSAERPEGSISTLTIQRTEQRDSAMYRCASSQNRGPEKLFFGSGTQLSVL.